The subject of this entry is one TCR beta chain. The antigen remains undetermined. Other DNA sequences from this sample encode an identical CDR3 as well. There were no recent acute infections or vaccinations among the donors, who were healthy HIV-negative adults. The authors combined CD45RO+ cells with CCR7-negative CD45RA+ TemRA cells as CD8 memory. The sample is drawn from a study of shared clonotypes between healthy human individuals. Regarding the study as a whole: Between a few donors, naive CD4 clonotypes were shared at a level of around 4.9%.

Data came from immunoSEQ multiplex PCR; TCRdb stores just in-frame clones and leaves some out. The profile shows around 370,000 clones, approximately 97% of them singletons. This CDR3 has 13 amino acids. Trimming cost V 0 bases and J 0 bases, with 3 bases left between them. The V gene's germline CDR1 is SGHRS and CDR2 YFSETQ. The sample consisted of memory CD8+ T cells sorted from blood. Sample subset: CD45RO+ cells pooled with CCR7-negative TemRA cells. The V gene is TRBV5-1, the J gene TRBJ1-1; no definite D call. This sequence originates from a man aged 30-40 years in good health. The CDR3 reads CASSLGLNTEAFF. The CDR3 nucleotides read TGCGCCAGCAGCTTGGGGTTGAACACTGAAGCTTTCTTT.